The rows below give T cell receptor beta chains drawn from one sample of a study of tumor-infiltrating lymphocytes in primary liver carcinoma. Each CDR3 protein gets one entry after TCRdb re-called the multiplex PCR reads with MiXCR. Of 100,000 to 150,000 distinct CDR3 sequences in the sample, 50% to 80% were seen once. Sequencing used liver tumor tissue from sampling region 3. The source of these receptors is a woman between 55 and 75 years old with primary liver carcinoma and hepatitis B virus infection. The CDR3 runs from the conserved cysteine through the conserved F or W. The D gene is left open where the match is weak. Expanded clones are given a class, and other clones once, few, many or no size at all.

TRBJ2-3,TRBD2,TRBV10-1,many,19,TGCGCCAGCAGTGAGTCGCGGGGACTAGCGGTTCCTAGCACAGATACGCAGTATTTT,CASSESRGLAVPSTDTQYF
TRBJ2-1,.,TRBV5-4,many,13,TGTGCCAGCAGCTCGAATGCTAGGAATGAGCAGTTCTTC,CASSSNARNEQFF
TRBJ2-3,TRBD1,TRBV5-6,.,14,TGTGCCAACAGTCGCCGACAGGGTGGTAAAACGCAGTATTTT,CANSRRQGGKTQYF
TRBJ2-1,.,TRBV6-5,many,13,TGTGCCAGCAGCCGTGGACTACTCAATGAGCAGTTCTTC,CASSRGLLNEQFF
TRBJ2-2,.,TRBV11-3,.,13,TGTGCCAACCAAGGGGAAGGTACCGGGGAGTTGGTTTTT,CANQGEGTGELVF
TRBJ2-1,.,TRBV12-3/TRBV12-4,.,14,TGTGTCAACAGGCGACTAGGAGGAAACAATGAGCAGTTCTTC,CVNRRLGGNNEQFF
TRBJ1-2,.,TRBV12-3/TRBV12-4,many,11,TGTGCCAGCAGTATCCGCTATGGCTACACCTTC,CASSIRYGYTF
TRBJ2-1,.,TRBV11-2,.,19,TGTGCCAGCAGCTTAGTAGGTTCTCTCAGCGGGCCAAGCTACAATGAGCAGTTCTTC,CASSLVGSLSGPSYNEQFF
TRBJ2-7,.,TRBV20-1,.,12,.,CSARTLWGAGNF
TRBJ2-5,.,TRBV5-1,few,14,TGCGCCAGCAGCACTCCGGGCAAAGCGGAGACCCAGTACTTC,CASSTPGKAETQYF
TRBJ2-5,.,TRBV11-2,many,16,TGTGCCAGCAGCTTAGGCGTACAGGGGAGGGGAGAGACCCAGTACTTC,CASSLGVQGRGETQYF
TRBJ1-1,TRBD1,TRBV30,.,17,TGTGCCTGGGAATCACCACTAAGGACAGGGCGACTTACTGAAGCTTTCTTT,CAWESPLRTGRLTEAFF
TRBJ2-1,.,TRBV5-1,many,16,TGCGCCAGCAGCTTGGTCAGCGGGACAATTGACAATGAGCAGTTCTTC,CASSLVSGTIDNEQFF
TRBJ2-5,TRBD2,TRBV11-2,.,13,TGTGCCAGCAGCTACGGACTAGGAGGGACCCAGTACTTC,CASSYGLGGTQYF
TRBJ1-5,TRBD1,TRBV5-4,.,15,TGTGGCAGCAGCTCGGGGACAGGGGGCAACCAGCCCCAGCATTTT,CGSSSGTGGNQPQHF
TRBJ2-2,.,TRBV30,.,16,TGTGCCTGGAGTGTACTTGGGGAAGGAAGACCCGGGGAGCTGTTTTTT,CAWSVLGEGRPGELFF
TRBJ2-1,.,TRBV6-5,.,14,TGTGCCAGAAGGGGACAAGGGGGCTACAATGAGCAGTTCTTC,CARRGQGGYNEQFF
TRBJ2-7,TRBD2,TRBV11-2,.,18,TGTGTCACCAGCGTGCAGGGTGAGGCTAGCGGGATTACGTACGGGCAGTACTTC,CVTSVQGEASGITYGQYF
TRBJ2-1,TRBD2,TRBV11-3,.,15,TGTGCCAGCAGCTCGACCGGGACTAGAAGCAGTGAGCAGTTCTTC,CASSSTGTRSSEQFF
TRBJ1-1,.,TRBV6-2/TRBV6-3,many,15,TGTGCCAGCACCGTTACCGGCCGGCGGAACACTGAAGCTTTCTTT,CASTVTGRRNTEAFF
TRBJ1-2,.,TRBV6-6,.,16,TGTGCCAGCACTAACTCGAGTAGGGGGTCCCTCTATGGCTACACCTTC,CASTNSSRGSLYGYTF
TRBJ2-5,.,TRBV29-1,once,11,TGTAGCGTTAACTATGTAGAGACCCAGTACTTC,CSVNYVETQYF
TRBJ2-3,.,TRBV5-6,.,17,TGTGTCAGCAGCCAGTTCAATCGGGCACCCGGCACAGATACGCAGTATTTT,CVSSQFNRAPGTDTQYF
TRBJ2-1,.,TRBV7-6,few,13,TGTGCCAGCAGCTTAGCGGGGGACAATGAGCAGTTCTTC,CASSLAGDNEQFF
TRBJ2-2,TRBD1,TRBV6-5,many,14,TGTGCCAGTCAGGGGGCATTGGGCACCGGGGAGCTGTTTTTT,CASQGALGTGELFF
TRBJ2-3,.,TRBV28,.,14,TGTGCCAGCAGTTTTGTGGATTACACAGATACGCACCATTTT,CASSFVDYTDTHHF
TRBJ1-6,.,TRBV12-3/TRBV12-4,many,14,TGTGCCAGCAGTGCACAGGGCGATAATTCACCCCTCCACTTT,CASSAQGDNSPLHF
TRBJ1-1,.,TRBV11-3,.,14,TGTGCCAGCAACTTGGCGGCGGTGAACACTGAAGCTTTCTTT,CASNLAAVNTEAFF
TRBJ1-3,.,TRBV11-2,.,19,TGTGCTAGCAGCTCACGCCCGGACAGTGGAGCGTACTCTGGAAACACTATATATTTT,CASSSRPDSGAYSGNTIYF
TRBJ1-3,.,TRBV7-8,once,15,TGTGCCAGCAGCTTAGGTGGGGGTCCTGGAAACACCATATATTTT,CASSLGGGPGNTIYF
TRBJ2-1,.,TRBV11-2,.,17,TGTGCCAGCAGCTTAACCCGCGGACAAGGGTACGGGGGTGAGCAGTTCTTC,CASSLTRGQGYGGEQFF
TRBJ2-5,TRBD2,TRBV7-8,many,12,TGTGCCAGCAGCTTAGGTGGGGACTACGGGTACTTC,CASSLGGDYGYF
TRBJ2-3,.,TRBV11-2,.,14,TGTGCCAGCAGCTTGGAAGTCGGCCGAGATGCGCAGTATTTT,CASSLEVGRDAQYF
TRBJ1-2,.,TRBV11-2,once,15,TGTGCCCGCAGCCCCCACATGAGACACAGCTATGGCTACACCTTC,CARSPHMRHSYGYTF
TRBJ2-3,.,TRBV28,.,14,TGTGCCAGCAGTTGGGGACTTCGCACAGATACGCAGTATTTT,CASSWGLRTDTQYF
TRBJ2-7,.,TRBV12-3/TRBV12-4,many,13,TGTGCCAGCAAGGTAGCGGCCTCCTACGAGCAGTACTTC,CASKVAASYEQYF
TRBJ2-5,.,TRBV29-1,.,12,TGCAACGCCACTCTATACGGGGAGACCCAGTACTTC,CNATLYGETQYF
TRBJ2-1,TRBD2,TRBV11-3,.,14,TGTGCCAGCAGCTCGGAGCGGGAATACAACGAGCAGTTCTTC,CASSSEREYNEQFF
TRBJ2-7,TRBD1,TRBV11-1,.,15,TGTACCAGCAACCCCGGGACAGGGGGCAACTACGAGCGGTACTTC,CTSNPGTGGNYERYF
TRBJ1-5,.,TRBV6-4,.,15,TGTGCCAGCAGTGACTCGAGGGCAGACATCTATACGCAGCATTTT,CASSDSRADIYTQHF
TRBJ2-5,.,TRBV5-1,few,14,TGCGCCAGCAGGTCGGGGCCAACACAAGAGACCCAGTACTTC,CASRSGPTQETQYF
TRBJ2-3,.,TRBV7-9,many,16,TGTGCCAGCAGCTTACGCGGTCCCGGCGGTAGAGATACGCAGTATTTT,CASSLRGPGGRDTQYF
TRBJ2-5,.,TRBV11-2,.,14,TGTGTCAGCAGTGGGCGGGGGCTACAAGAGAACCAGTACTTC,CVSSGRGLQENQYF